What follows are 20 T cell receptor beta chains derived from one specimen sequenced in a study of blood T cell repertoires in COVID-19. Produced via immunoSEQ multiplex PCR; TCRdb's table is partial and in-frame only. The sample holds hundreds of thousands of clones, about 86% seen once. Sequencing was done on a sample of PBMCs or T cells enriched from blood (not recorded which). These receptors all stem from a woman between 45 and 65 years old who had recovered from COVID-19.

This sequence joins TRBV19 and TRBJ1-2, with D possibly TRBD1 on 5 matching bases. V was pared by 0 bases and J by 3 bases, with 14 bases between. Looked up from germline, CDR1 is LNHDA and CDR2 is SQIVND (reference sequence). The CDR3 is 16 residues long. DNA of the CDR3: TGTGCCAGTAGTATAGATGGGCCAGGGACTTACTATGGCTACACCTTC. Its protein is CASSIDGPGTYYGYTF.

This clone has more than one count but fewer than ten. The chain carries TRBV18 and TRBJ1-1, with D uncertain. The CDR3 consists of 14 residues. Germline CDR1 is KGHSH and CDR2 is LQKENI. Trimming removed 2 bases from V and 1 base from J, with 8 bases in between. The CDR3 bases are TGTGCCAGCTCACCAGACGCGGGGAACACTGAAGCTTTCTTT. It yields the protein CASSPDAGNTEAFF.

V is TRBV7-2 and J is TRBJ2-7, with 7 bases aligning to TRBD2. Germline trimming cut 1 base from V and 0 bases from J; bases unmatched to any gene: 3. CDR3 size: 15 residues. Per the germline V gene, CDR1 is SGHTA and CDR2 is FQGNSA. This CDR3 reads CASSLEGGGSYEQYF. CDR3 in DNA: TGTGCCAGCAGCTTAGAGGGCGGGGGCTCCTACGAGCAGTACTTC.

The V gene is TRBV30, the J gene TRBJ1-1, with TRBD1 identical over 8 bases. J lost 1 base, V lost 5 bases, and 3 bases had no gene match. The CDR3 sequence is 13 residues long. Germline CDR1 is GTSNPN and CDR2 is SVGIG (reference sequence). The CDR3 protein is CAWDRGQNTEAFF. The CDR3 DNA is TGTGCCTGGGACAGGGGCCAGAACACTGAAGCTTTCTTT.

This clone turned up a few times. The sample carries other DNA sequences with the same CDR3. The rearrangement joins TRBV5-1 to TRBJ1-1, with D uncertain. Germline-derived CDR1 and CDR2 are SGHRS and YFSETQ. V lost 0 bases, J lost 8 bases, and 8 bases lay in between. This CDR3 is 12 amino acids long. In nucleotides, the CDR3 is TGCGCCAGCAGCTTGGTCGCCGGGGAAGCTTTCTTT. It encodes CASSLVAGEAFF.

This rearrangement joins TRBV27 to TRBJ2-3; tentative D call: TRBD2 (6 bases). CDR3 size: 15 residues. Germline-derived CDR1 and CDR2 are MNHEY and SMNVEV (reference sequence). Trimming removed 4 bases from V and 0 bases from J, with 11 bases in between. This chain's CDR3 is CASSSRDLSTDTQYF. The CDR3 nucleotides are TGTGCCAGCAGTTCAAGGGACTTGAGCACAGATACGCAGTATTTT.

This chain uses TRBV7-2 with TRBJ2-7; D ambiguous. This CDR3 has 12 residues. Germline V gives CDR1 SGHTA, CDR2 FQGNSA. Deletions cut 4 bases from V and 3 bases from J, with 7 bases between. This chain's CDR3 is CASSSPYYEQYF. CDR3 nucleotide sequence: TGTGCCAGCAGCTCCCCTTACTACGAGCAGTACTTC.

This chain uses TRBV5-6 with TRBJ2-5; D gene unclear. Per germline, CDR1 SGHDT and CDR2 YYEEEE. Deletions cut 3 bases from V and 4 bases from J, with 10 bases between. This CDR3 contains 13 residues. The CDR3 bases are TGTGCCAGCAGCTGGGCCGCCGGAGAGACCCAGTACTTC. The encoded protein is CASSWAAGETQYF.

This chain uses TRBV6-5 with TRBJ1-3; D call uncertain. CDR1 and CDR2 from the germline V gene are MNHEY and SVGAGI. The CDR3 consists of 15 residues. Trimming took off 5 bases at V and 2 bases at J, with 13 bases between the two ends. Here the CDR3 reads CASSPRDPAGNTIYF. CDR3 sequence (DNA): TGTGCCAGCAGTCCCCGAGATCCGGCTGGAAACACCATATATTTT.

The chain is built from TRBV4-3 and TRBJ1-2; D remains ambiguous. The V and J ends lost 1 base and 7 bases respectively, with 10 bases between them. This CDR3 spans 13 amino acids. Germline V gene lookup returns CDR1 LGHNA and CDR2 YSLEER. CDR3 nucleotide sequence: TGCGCCAGCAGCCAAGGGATTCGAGGTGGCTACACCTTC. Its protein is CASSQGIRGGYTF.

The V gene is TRBV28, the J gene TRBJ1-5; D possibly corresponds to TRBD1 (5 bases). This CDR3 has 14 amino acids. Germline V gene lookup returns CDR1 MDHEN and CDR2 SYDVKM. Trimming pared 8 bases from V and 0 bases from J, leaving 11 bases between. This CDR3 is CASGLDNSNQPQHF. CDR3 DNA sequence: TGTGCCAGCGGGTTGGACAATAGCAATCAGCCCCAGCATTTT. The full variable domain, its missing parts supplied by reference TRBV28 and TRBJ1-5, is DVKVTQSSRYLVKRTGEKVFLECVQDMDHENMFWYRQDPGLGLRLIYFSYDVKMKEKGDIPEGYSVSREKKERFSLILESASTNQTSMYLCASGLDNSNQPQHFGDGTRLSIL.

J is TRBJ1-2 and V is TRBV6-2 or TRBV6-3, with D uncertain. The CDR3 sequence is 12 residues long. Germline loops: CDR1 MNHEY, CDR2 SVGEGT. Trimming stripped 5 bases from V and 8 bases from J, with 12 bases between. CDR3: CASSRNSGGYTF. In nucleotides, the CDR3 is TGTGCCAGCAGTCGAAACAGTGGAGGCTACACCTTC.

This clone has a handful of counts. The V gene is TRBV2, the J gene TRBJ1-5; perhaps TRBD1 as D (6 bases). Trimming shortened V by 2 bases and J by 5 bases, and 16 bases separated the two germline ends. Germline-derived CDR1 and CDR2 are SNHLY and FYNNEI. The CDR3 loop spans 16 amino acids. The CDR3 coding sequence is TGTGCCAGCAGTGAACGGTGGGGGGGGGCGGATCAGCCCCAGCATTTT. Translated: CASSERWGGADQPQHF.

The chain couples TRBV10-2 to TRBJ2-7, with D unclear. Germline-derived CDR1 and CDR2 are WSHSY and SAAADI. The CDR3 extends over 14 amino acids. V shed 0 bases and J shed 2 bases, with 8 bases lying between them. CDR3: CASSESGRPYEQYF. CDR3 DNA: TGCGCCAGCAGTGAGTCCGGCAGGCCCTACGAGCAGTACTTC.

The genes are TRBV27 and TRBJ1-2; TRBD1 is a possible D gene (6 bases). V was shortened by 2 bases and J by 0 bases, with 10 bases between the two germline ends. The CDR3 has 15 residues. Germline values: CDR1 MNHEY, CDR2 SMNVEV (reference sequence). Here the CDR3 DNA reads TGTGCCAGCAGTTTAGAGGGGGAAGCTAACTATGGCTACACCTTC. It is translated as CASSLEGEANYGYTF.

The rearrangement links TRBV11-2 to TRBJ1-6, with D uncertain. The CDR3 sequence is 16 residues long. The V end lost 5 bases, the J end lost 1 base, and 12 bases lay between the germline ends. The germline CDR1 and CDR2 sequences are SGHAT and FQNNGV. The CDR3 sequence: CASSPGLFSYNSPLHF. CDR3 in DNA: TGTGCCAGCAGCCCGGGTCTATTTTCCTATAATTCACCCCTCCACTTT.

The gene calls are TRBV6-6 and TRBJ2-3; a possible D gene is TRBD1 (6 bases). The germline V gene encodes CDR1 MNHNY and CDR2 SVGAGI (reference sequence). Trimming took off 2 bases at V and 0 bases at J, with 12 bases between the two ends. This CDR3 has 16 residues. The CDR3 nucleotides read TGTGCCAGCAGTTACGGGAGAGGGGGAAGCACAGATACGCAGTATTTT. Translating gives CASSYGRGGSTDTQYF.

The chain has TRBV27 and TRBJ1-4; TRBD1 matches at 8 bases. Germline-derived CDR1 and CDR2 are MNHEY and SMNVEV (reference sequence). This CDR3 has 14 residues. With 4 bases clipped from V and 5 bases from J, the junction kept 3 bases outside the gene matches. The DNA for the CDR3 is TGTGCCAGCAGTTCACAGGGGGGCAATGAAAAACTGTTTTTT. Protein: CASSSQGGNEKLFF.

This chain uses TRBV27 with TRBJ2-7; TRBD1 might be the D (6 bases). Germline CDR1 and CDR2: MNHEY and SMNVEV (reference sequence). The CDR3 sequence is 14 residues long. The V and J ends lost 4 bases and 9 bases respectively, with 19 bases between them. The CDR3 DNA sequence: TGTGCCAGCAGTTCATCAGATACAGGGCGGGTGCAGTACTTC. Encoded protein: CASSSSDTGRVQYF.

The V gene is TRBV5-5, the J gene TRBJ2-7; a possible D gene is TRBD2 (7 bases). The CDR3 is 16 amino acids. V shed 4 bases and J shed 1 base, with 18 bases lying between them. Germline lookup yields CDR1 SGHKS and CDR2 YYEKEE (reference sequence). The CDR3 spells CASSPGRGENSYEQYF. CDR3 DNA: TGTGCCAGCAGCCCGGGGAGGGGGGAGAATTCCTACGAGCAGTACTTC.